This TCR beta chain stems from a study of cytotoxic CD8 clonotypes in ibrutinib-treated CLL. A remark on this clone: Its antigen is unidentified.

General study points: Samples from sustained-remission and progressing patients were taken at different times.

Sequencing was performed with immunoSEQ multiplex PCR; in TCRdb, only in-frame clones are kept and a portion is missing. The data show about 310,000 clones, roughly 80% seen once. V lost 8 bases and J lost 2; bases outside the gene matches: 6. This CDR3 is 13 amino acids long. Germline assignment: CDR1 MGHDK and CDR2 SYGVNS. Sequenced here: PBMCs, sampled before ibrutinib treatment. The receptor was isolated from a human donor with chronic lymphocytic leukemia. This sequence joins TRBV25-1 and TRBJ2-7; 7 bases line up with TRBD1. CDR3 protein: CASLGQAAYEQYF. CDR3 in DNA: TGTGCCAGCCTTGGACAGGCCGCCTACGAGCAGTACTTC.